Listed below are T cell receptor beta chains from one sample, sequenced in a study of T cells in Graves' hyperthyroidism and ophthalmopathy. TCRdb re-derived calls from the multiplex PCR reads in MiXCR, one entry per CDR3 protein. The data contain about 570,000 distinct CDR3 sequences, 14% of them singletons. The specimen was blood. The receptors come from a woman in her 40s with Graves' hyperthyroidism. Each CDR3 is given with its conserved first and last residue. A D gene is named only where the DNA matches it firmly. A clone size is listed for some rows: how often the clone was seen (once, few, many), or a class if it is expanded.

abundance,j_gene,d_gene,v_gene,CDR3aa,CDR3nt
many,TRBJ2-1,-,TRBV7-3,CASSLGASFNEQFF,TGTGCCAGCAGCTTAGGTGCCAGCTTCAATGAGCAGTTCTTC
-,TRBJ2-7,-,TRBV13,CASSLGRAFYEQYF,TGTGCCAGCAGCTTAGGCCGGGCCTTCTACGAGCAGTACTTC
many,TRBJ1-1,-,TRBV2,CASTSEGTEAFF,TGTGCCAGTACATCCGAGGGCACTGAAGCTTTCTTT
-,TRBJ2-3,TRBD2,TRBV20-1,CSARDSQREATDTQYF,TGCAGTGCTAGAGATTCCCAGCGGGAGGCCACAGATACGCAGTATTTT
many,TRBJ2-3,TRBD2,TRBV12-3/TRBV12-4,CASSRGTSGSGTDTQYF,TGTGCCAGCAGCCGAGGGACTAGCGGGAGCGGCACAGATACGCAGTATTTT
many,TRBJ1-1,-,TRBV6-1,CASSGSPLHTEAFF,TGTGCCAGCAGCGGGAGTCCCCTCCACACTGAAGCTTTCTTT
many,TRBJ2-5,-,TRBV20-1,CSAKDLQETQYF,TGCAGTGCCAAGGACCTACAAGAGACCCAGTACTTC
many,TRBJ2-7,TRBD2,TRBV20-1,CSARLADFSYEQYF,TGCAGTGCTAGACTAGCGGACTTCTCCTACGAGCAGTACTTC
-,TRBJ1-5,-,TRBV20-1,CSAREGESNQPQHF,TGCAGTGCTAGAGAGGGGGAGAGCAATCAGCCCCAGCATTTT
many,TRBJ2-6,-,TRBV28,CASSGSSNRAGANVLTF,TGTGCCAGCAGCGGTTCCTCCAACAGGGCTGGGGCCAACGTCCTGACTTTC
-,TRBJ1-2,-,TRBV2,CASSLGRGTPYGYTF,TGTGCCAGCAGCTTAGGCCGGGGGACTCCTTATGGCTACACCTTC
-,TRBJ1-4,TRBD1,TRBV5-6,CASSLGQGEEKLFF,TGTGCCAGCAGCTTGGGGCAGGGGGAAGAAAAACTGTTTTTT
-,TRBJ1-4,TRBD1,TRBV5-5,CASSIRQGGEKLFF,TGTGCCAGCAGCATTAGACAGGGAGGTGAAAAACTGTTTTTT
-,TRBJ2-3,TRBD2,TRBV19,CASSMSGSSPDTQYF,TGTGCCAGTAGTATGAGCGGGAGCAGCCCTGATACGCAGTATTTT
-,TRBJ1-3,TRBD1,TRBV29-1,CSAGDRGTGNTIYF,TGCAGCGCTGGGGACAGGGGCACTGGAAACACCATATATTTT
-,TRBJ2-1,-,TRBV10-1,CASSPVGSGNNEQFF,TGCGCCAGCAGCCCCGTGGGTAGCGGCAACAATGAGCAGTTCTTC
many,TRBJ1-1,-,TRBV30,CAWTESYGRSTEAFF,TGTGCCTGGACAGAATCTTATGGCCGGAGCACTGAAGCTTTCTTT
-,TRBJ2-7,TRBD2,TRBV30,CAWSLAGPEGQYF,TGTGCCTGGAGTCTAGCGGGTCCAGAGGGGCAGTACTTC
-,TRBJ1-2,-,TRBV4-1,CASSQDRDFNGYTF,TGCGCCAGCAGCCAAGACCGGGACTTCAATGGCTACACCTTC
many,TRBJ2-7,-,TRBV7-9,CASSLRSGAPYEQYF,TGTGCCAGCAGCTTAAGGTCAGGGGCCCCCTACGAGCAGTACTTC